This entry lists 2 T cell receptor beta chains sequenced from one sample in a study of PD-1 blockade in classical Hodgkin lymphoma. Noted time point: newly diagnosed, previously untreated cHL patient sample. Assay: immunoSEQ multiplex PCR; the TCRdb copy retains only in-frame clones and omits some. This sample has approximately 20,000 clones, with 90% to 95% found just once. The sequenced sample was peripheral blood mononuclear cells (PBMCs). Receptors originate from a human donor with classical Hodgkin lymphoma.

The sample holds one count of this clone. The CDR3 spells CASSLEGQSNQPQHF. CDR3 DNA sequence: TGTGCCAGCAGCTTAGAGGGACAGAGCAATCAGCCCCAGCATTTT. V and J are TRBV11-2 and TRBJ1-5, with 7 bases identical to TRBD1. CDR3 length equals 15 residues. V trimming: 0 bases; J trimming: 1 base; junction bases outside the gene matches: 0. The germline CDR1 and CDR2 sequences are SGHAT and FQNNGV.

This chain connects TRBV7-9 to TRBJ1-4, with a tentative D call TRBD1 (6 bases). The CDR3 loop spans 15 amino acids. CDR1 is SEHNR and CDR2 is FQNEAQ in the germline V gene (reference sequence). Trimming took off 1 base at V and 0 bases at J, with 6 bases between the two ends. CDR3 sequence (DNA): TGTGCCAGCAGCTTAGACAGGGCAACTAATGAAAAACTGTTTTTT. This encodes CASSLDRATNEKLFF.